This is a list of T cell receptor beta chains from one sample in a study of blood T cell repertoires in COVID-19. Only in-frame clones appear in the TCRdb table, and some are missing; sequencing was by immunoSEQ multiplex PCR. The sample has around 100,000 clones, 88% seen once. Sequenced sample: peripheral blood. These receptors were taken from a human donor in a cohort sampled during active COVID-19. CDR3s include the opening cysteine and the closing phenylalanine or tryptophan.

cdr3_aa: CASSSGQLNTEAFF
j_call: TRBJ1-1
v_call: TRBV6-5

cdr3_aa: CASSQDRLAGALPTSTDTQYF
j_call: TRBJ2-3
v_call: TRBV4-1

cdr3_aa: CASSPLGRTGNEKLFF
j_call: TRBJ1-4
v_call: TRBV18

cdr3_aa: CASSRPPAGPSYEQYF
j_call: TRBJ2-7
v_call: TRBV6-2/TRBV6-3

cdr3_aa: CASNSGGWETQYF
j_call: TRBJ2-5
v_call: TRBV12-3/TRBV12-4

cdr3_aa: CASRYRGLSYNEQFF
j_call: TRBJ2-1
v_call: TRBV2

cdr3_aa: CASSDGLDDVKGTQYF
j_call: TRBJ2-5
v_call: TRBV6-2/TRBV6-3

cdr3_aa: CASSDRGSPYNEQFF
j_call: TRBJ2-1
v_call: TRBV5-4

cdr3_aa: CASSSTRYQETQYF
j_call: TRBJ2-5
v_call: TRBV14

cdr3_aa: CASSRISGVSDEQFF
j_call: TRBJ2-1
v_call: TRBV7-9

cdr3_aa: CASSQPVYGYTF
j_call: TRBJ1-2
v_call: TRBV4-1

cdr3_aa: CASSPGLQETQYF
j_call: TRBJ2-5
v_call: TRBV6-5

cdr3_aa: CASSLGGGVNIQYF
j_call: TRBJ2-4
v_call: TRBV5-1

cdr3_aa: CASILQGGNTEAFF
j_call: TRBJ1-1
v_call: TRBV28

cdr3_aa: CASRETPTDYEQYF
j_call: TRBJ2-7
v_call: TRBV6-6

cdr3_aa: CATSRRTSGTGDTQYF
j_call: TRBJ2-3
v_call: TRBV15

cdr3_aa: CASSGLAGRSSYNEQFF
j_call: TRBJ2-1
v_call: TRBV6-1

cdr3_aa: CARSGPGLAGEGLSYNEQFF
j_call: TRBJ2-1
v_call: TRBV5-3

cdr3_aa: CASRGTSGMEQFF
j_call: TRBJ2-1
v_call: TRBV25-1

cdr3_aa: CASSYSFDRGNQPQHF
j_call: TRBJ1-5
v_call: TRBV6-6

cdr3_aa: CASSLGEGRETQYF
j_call: TRBJ2-5
v_call: TRBV5-5

cdr3_aa: CASSPTGGAWFNEQFF
j_call: TRBJ2-1
v_call: TRBV5-6